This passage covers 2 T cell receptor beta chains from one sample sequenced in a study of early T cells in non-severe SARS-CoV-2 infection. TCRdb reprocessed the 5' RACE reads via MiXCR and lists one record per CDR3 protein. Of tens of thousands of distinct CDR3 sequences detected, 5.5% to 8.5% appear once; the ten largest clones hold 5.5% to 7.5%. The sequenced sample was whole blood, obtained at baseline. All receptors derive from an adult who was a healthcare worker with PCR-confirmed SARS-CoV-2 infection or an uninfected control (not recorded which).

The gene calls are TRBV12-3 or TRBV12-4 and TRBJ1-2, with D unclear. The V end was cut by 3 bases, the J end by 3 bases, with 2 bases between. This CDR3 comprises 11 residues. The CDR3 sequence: CASSFHYGYTF. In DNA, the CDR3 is TGTGCCAGCAGTTTTCACTATGGCTACACCTTC.

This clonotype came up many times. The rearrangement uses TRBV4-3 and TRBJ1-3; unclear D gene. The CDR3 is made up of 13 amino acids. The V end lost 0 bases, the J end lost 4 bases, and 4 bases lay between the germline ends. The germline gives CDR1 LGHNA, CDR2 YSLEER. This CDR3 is CASSQDRGNTIYF. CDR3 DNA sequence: TGCGCCAGCAGCCAAGATCGAGGAAACACCATATATTTT.